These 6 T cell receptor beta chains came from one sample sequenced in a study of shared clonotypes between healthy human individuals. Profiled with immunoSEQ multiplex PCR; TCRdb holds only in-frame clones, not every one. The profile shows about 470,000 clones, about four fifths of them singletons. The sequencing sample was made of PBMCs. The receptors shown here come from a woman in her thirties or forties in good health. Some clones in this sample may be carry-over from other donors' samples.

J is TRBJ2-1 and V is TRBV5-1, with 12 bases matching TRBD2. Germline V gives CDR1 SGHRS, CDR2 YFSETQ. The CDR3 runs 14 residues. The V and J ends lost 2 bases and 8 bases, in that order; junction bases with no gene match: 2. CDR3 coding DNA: TGCGCCAGCAGCTTTGGACTAGCGGGATATGAGCAGTTCTTC. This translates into CASSFGLAGYEQFF.

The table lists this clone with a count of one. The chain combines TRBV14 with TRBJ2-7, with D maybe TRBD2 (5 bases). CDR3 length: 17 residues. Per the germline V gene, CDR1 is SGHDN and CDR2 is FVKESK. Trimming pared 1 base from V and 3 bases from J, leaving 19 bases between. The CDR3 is CASSQGGGGRRVYEQYF. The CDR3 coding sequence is TGTGCCAGCAGCCAAGGAGGAGGAGGTCGTCGCGTCTACGAGCAGTACTTC.

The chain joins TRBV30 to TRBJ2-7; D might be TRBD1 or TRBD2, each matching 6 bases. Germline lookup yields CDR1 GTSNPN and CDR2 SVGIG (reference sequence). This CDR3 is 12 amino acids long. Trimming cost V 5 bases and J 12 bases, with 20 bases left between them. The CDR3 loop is CAWSVWRGSLYF. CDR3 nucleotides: TGTGCCTGGTCGGTGTGGAGGGGGAGTCTGTACTTC.

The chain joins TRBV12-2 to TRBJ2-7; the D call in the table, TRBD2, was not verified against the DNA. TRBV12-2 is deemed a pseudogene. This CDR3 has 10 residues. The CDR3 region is CARSSYEQYF. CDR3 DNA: TGTGCAAGGTCGTCTTACGAGCAGTACTTC.

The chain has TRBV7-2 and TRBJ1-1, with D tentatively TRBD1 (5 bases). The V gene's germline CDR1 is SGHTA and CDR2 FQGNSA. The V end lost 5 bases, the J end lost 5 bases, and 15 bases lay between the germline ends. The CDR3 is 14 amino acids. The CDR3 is CASSPSQGRTEAFF. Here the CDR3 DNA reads TGTGCCAGCAGCCCGAGTCAGGGTAGGACTGAAGCTTTCTTT. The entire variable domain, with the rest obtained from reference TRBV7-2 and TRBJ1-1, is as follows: GAGVSQSPSNKVTEKGKDVELRCDPISGHTALYWYRQSLGQGLEFLIYFQGNSAPDKSGLPSDRFSAERTGGSVSTLTIQRTQQEDSAVYLCASSPSQGRTEAFFGQGTRLTVV.

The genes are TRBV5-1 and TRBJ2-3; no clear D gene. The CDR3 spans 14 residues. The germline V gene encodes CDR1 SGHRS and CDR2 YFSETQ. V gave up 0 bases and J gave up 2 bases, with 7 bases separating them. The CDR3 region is CASSLELLTDTQYF. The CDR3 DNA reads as TGCGCCAGCAGCTTGGAGCTTCTCACAGATACGCAGTATTTT.